This entry lists 6 T cell receptor beta chains sequenced from one sample in a study of blood T cell repertoires in COVID-19. Produced via immunoSEQ multiplex PCR; TCRdb's table is partial and in-frame only. The table includes some 130,000 clones, more than 85% detected once. The sequencing sample was made of peripheral blood. Receptors originate from a man aged 55 to 70 with active or convalescent COVID-19.

This clone was recorded once. This rearrangement joins TRBV7-2 to TRBJ2-3; 8 bases align to TRBD1. This CDR3 is 17 amino acids long. After removal of 6 bases from V and 2 bases from J, the junction contained 13 bases not matched to a gene. Germline CDR1 is SGHTA and CDR2 is FQGNSA. The CDR3 DNA follows: TGTGCCAGCAGAACCGGGCGACAGGGGAGAAACACAGATACGCAGTATTTT. It yields the protein CASRTGRQGRNTDTQYF.

The rearrangement uses TRBV7-2 and TRBJ2-2; TRBD2 is a possible D gene (5 bases). V lost 1 base, J lost 4 bases, and 10 bases lay in between. In germline, CDR1 is SGHTA, CDR2 FQGNSA. This CDR3 comprises 15 residues. The CDR3 loop is CASSLGLAGTGELFF. As DNA, the CDR3 is TGTGCCAGCAGCTTAGGGCTAGCCGGCACCGGGGAGCTGTTTTTT.

V and J are TRBV2 and TRBJ2-3; 7 bases fit TRBD1. CDR1 is SNHLY and CDR2 is FYNNEI in the germline V gene. There are 13 residues in the CDR3. V was pared by 7 bases and J by 1 base, with 2 bases of the junction left unmatched. The CDR3 reads CASNTGGTDTQYF. The CDR3 DNA follows: TGTGCCAGCAATACAGGGGGCACAGATACGCAGTATTTT. The full variable domain, rest sourced from reference TRBV2 and TRBJ2-3, is EPEVTQTPSHQVTQMGQEVILRCVPISNHLYFYWYRQILGQKVEFLVSFYNNEISEKSEIFDDQFSVERPDGSNFTLKIRSTKLEDSAMYFCASNTGGTDTQYFGPGTRLTVL.

This clone was seen once. The rearrangement uses TRBV28 and TRBJ1-2; 10 bases agree with TRBD1. Germline lookup yields CDR1 MDHEN and CDR2 SYDVKM. This CDR3 is 16 amino acids long. J was trimmed by 7 bases and V by 3 bases; bases with no gene match: 11. Written as DNA, the CDR3 is TGTGCCAGCAGTTTCGAGGTGAGGGACAGGGGCGGTGGCTACACCTTC. It yields the protein CASSFEVRDRGGGYTF.

V is TRBV3-1 (or the pseudogene TRBV3-2) and J is TRBJ2-5, with D tentatively TRBD1 (6 bases). The germline V gene encodes CDR1 LGHDT and CDR2 YNNKEL (reference sequence). The CDR3 is 14 residues long. V was shortened by 4 bases and J by 7 bases, with 16 bases between the two germline ends. CDR3 in amino acids: CASSPRTDSVTQYF. In DNA, the CDR3 is TGTGCCAGCAGCCCTCGGACAGATTCGGTGACCCAGTACTTC.

A few counts support this clone. J is TRBJ2-7 and V is TRBV4-1, with TRBD2 identical over 7 bases. V trimming: 0 bases; J trimming: 6 bases; junction bases outside the gene matches: 8. This CDR3 spans 15 amino acids. The germline V gene encodes CDR1 MGHRA and CDR2 YSYEKL. CDR3 in amino acids: CASSQDWGGGSEQYF. CDR3 nucleotides: TGCGCCAGCAGCCAAGATTGGGGCGGCGGGAGCGAGCAGTACTTC.